These T cell receptor beta chains were read from a single sample in a study of blood T cell repertoires in COVID-19. Repertoires were generated with immunoSEQ multiplex PCR, while TCRdb's copy carries only in-frame clones and drops some. The table records approximately 200,000 clones, 70% to 90% of them present only once. The sequenced sample consisted of peripheral blood. Receptors were obtained from a man aged 35-49 years with acute or convalescent COVID-19. Both conserved end residues are part of each CDR3. Fields, in order: V gene, clone size, D gene, J gene, CDR3 protein, CDR3 DNA. The D gene is left open where the match is weak. Clone size is not always given. Where it is, it says once, few, many or a class for expanded clones.

>TRBV6-4|-|-|TRBJ1-2
CASSGTGENYGYTF
TGTGCCAGCAGTGGGACTGGAGAAAACTATGGCTACACCTTC
>TRBV5-4|once|-|TRBJ1-3
CASSPTPRSGNTIYF
TGTGCCAGCAGCCCGACACCGCGCTCTGGAAACACCATATATTTT
>TRBV11-2|-|-|TRBJ2-7
CASTQGSYEQYF
TGTGCCAGCACCCAGGGTTCCTACGAGCAGTACTTC
>TRBV9|-|-|TRBJ1-2
CASSMAGRVDGYTF
TGTGCCAGCAGCATGGCAGGTAGAGTGGATGGCTACACCTTC
>TRBV9|-|-|TRBJ1-6
CASSAGGSPLHF
TGTGCCAGCAGCGCAGGTGGCTCACCCCTCCACTTT
>TRBV2|-|-|TRBJ1-2
CASSTDSNYGYTF
TGTGCCAGCAGTACGGACAGTAACTATGGCTACACCTTC
>TRBV5-6|once|TRBD1|TRBJ2-5
CASSLDRGLGTQYF
TGTGCCAGCAGCTTGGACAGGGGGCTTGGGACCCAGTACTTC
>TRBV7-3|-|TRBD2|TRBJ2-5
CASSKFPGTSGAPGETQYF
TGTGCCAGCAGCAAGTTTCCCGGGACTAGCGGGGCCCCGGGGGAGACCCAGTACTTC
>TRBV9|many|-|TRBJ1-2
CASSVGPGENYGYTF
TGTGCCAGCAGCGTAGGGCCGGGAGAGAACTATGGCTACACCTTC
>TRBV7-2|-|-|TRBJ1-4
CASSLPRGTEVNEKLFF
TGTGCCAGCAGCTTGCCACGGGGGACGGAGGTTAATGAAAAACTGTTTTTT
>TRBV3-1/TRBV3-2|few|-|TRBJ1-4
CASSLSSELFF
TGTGCCAGCAGCTTATCATCGGAACTGTTTTTT
>TRBV7-6|-|-|TRBJ1-5
CASSSSGAQPQHF
TGTGCCAGCAGCTCCAGCGGGGCCCAGCCCCAGCATTTT
>TRBV20-1|-|TRBD2|TRBJ2-3
CSASWRGGADTQYF
TGCAGTGCTAGTTGGCGGGGGGGCGCAGATACGCAGTATTTT
>TRBV10-3|-|-|TRBJ1-6
CAITERALAPLHF
TGTGCCATCACGGAGAGGGCTTTGGCTCCCCTCCACTTT
>TRBV28|-|TRBD1|TRBJ1-6
CASSPSTGGYSPLHF
TGTGCCAGCAGTCCTTCGACAGGGGGTTATTCACCCCTCCACTTT
>TRBV6-5|-|TRBD1|TRBJ1-6
CASSRGTVKVSPLHF
TGTGCCAGCAGTCGCGGGACAGTGAAGGTTTCACCCCTCCACTTT
>TRBV7-2|-|TRBD1|TRBJ1-2
CASSLEFGTGVKWYGYTF
TGTGCCAGCAGCTTAGAGTTTGGAACAGGGGTTAAATGGTATGGCTACACCTTC
>TRBV5-1|-|-|TRBJ2-1
CASSEGVSYNEQFF
TGCGCCAGCTCCGAAGGGGTCTCCTACAATGAGCAGTTCTTC
>TRBV2|few|TRBD2|TRBJ2-1
CASSEPVGLAGANEQFF
TGTGCCAGCAGTGAACCGGTCGGACTAGCGGGGGCCAATGAGCAGTTCTTC
>TRBV10-3|-|TRBD1|TRBJ2-7
CASKAGGVSYEQYF
TGTGCCTCCAAAGCAGGGGGCGTATCCTACGAGCAGTACTTC
>TRBV30|-|-|TRBJ1-5
CAWSVDINQPQHF
TGTGCCTGGAGTGTAGACATCAATCAGCCCCAGCATTTT
>TRBV4-3|-|TRBD1|TRBJ2-1
CASSQEIETGNNEQFF
TGCGCCAGCAGCCAAGAGATCGAGACAGGGAACAATGAGCAGTTCTTC
>TRBV6-4|-|TRBD1|TRBJ1-1
CASSPGQGNTEAFF
TGTGCCAGCAGTCCGGGACAGGGGAACACTGAAGCTTTCTTT
>TRBV6-1|-|-|TRBJ2-1
CASSEALWGLYNEQFF
TGTGCCAGCAGTGAAGCGCTATGGGGCCTCTACAATGAGCAGTTCTTC
>TRBV3-1/TRBV3-2|-|-|TRBJ2-7
CASSLLEEDYEQYF
TGTGCCAGCAGCCTCCTGGAAGAGGATTACGAGCAGTACTTC
>TRBV9|few|-|TRBJ1-6
CASSVQFNSPLHF
TGTGCCAGCAGCGTACAGTTTAATTCACCCCTCCACTTT
>TRBV27|few|-|TRBJ2-7
CASRLYRDSHEQYF
TGTGCCAGCAGGCTATACCGGGACTCCCACGAGCAGTACTTC
>TRBV6-5|few|TRBD1|TRBJ1-5
CASRRQGYNQPQHF
TGTGCCAGCAGAAGACAGGGGTACAATCAGCCCCAGCATTTT
>TRBV6-5|-|-|TRBJ2-3
CASKRQKGETDTQYF
TGTGCCAGCAAAAGGCAGAAAGGAGAAACAGATACGCAGTATTTT
>TRBV30|-|-|TRBJ1-6
CAWMGVGGAHSPLHF
TGTGCCTGGATGGGGGTGGGGGGGGCGCATTCACCCCTCCACTTT
>TRBV5-5|-|-|TRBJ1-1
CASSLAGRENTEAFF
TGTGCCAGCAGCTTGGCGGGAAGAGAGAACACTGAAGCTTTCTTT
>TRBV3-1/TRBV3-2|-|-|TRBJ1-3
CASSHWTALLSGNTIYF
TGTGCCAGCAGCCATTGGACAGCCCTCCTCTCTGGAAACACCATATATTTT
>TRBV3-1/TRBV3-2|once|TRBD2|TRBJ2-1
CASSHSGTSGINEQFF
TGTGCCAGCAGCCATTCCGGGACTAGCGGCATCAATGAGCAGTTCTTC
>TRBV4-1|once|TRBD1|TRBJ2-2
CASSQGQGSYTGELFF
TGCGCCAGCAGCCAAGGACAGGGGTCTTACACCGGGGAGCTGTTTTTT
>TRBV2|-|TRBD1|TRBJ2-7
CASSERSGGNYEQYF
TGTGCCAGCAGTGAAAGATCAGGGGGAAACTACGAGCAGTACTTC
>TRBV10-3|-|TRBD1|TRBJ1-1
CAISATGDTEAFF
TGTGCCATCAGCGCGACAGGGGACACTGAAGCTTTCTTT
>TRBV3-1/TRBV3-2|-|-|TRBJ2-7
CASSQGTTGQYF
TGTGCCAGCAGCCAAGGGACTACGGGGCAGTACTTC
>TRBV29-1|-|-|TRBJ2-1
CSVEGGRTSSYNEQFF
TGCAGCGTTGAGGGGGGGCGCACAAGCTCCTACAATGAGCAGTTCTTC
>TRBV7-9|-|-|TRBJ1-4
CASSPGTRANEKLFF
TGTGCCAGCAGCCCAGGGACACGTGCTAATGAAAAACTGTTTTTT
>TRBV7-2|-|-|TRBJ2-7
CASSLSGRDLEQYF
TGTGCCAGCAGCCTCTCGGGTCGAGATCTCGAGCAGTACTTC
>TRBV7-2|-|-|TRBJ1-3
CASSLSDRNTIYF
TGTGCCAGCAGCTTAAGCGACCGAAACACCATATATTTT
>TRBV28|-|-|TRBJ1-5
CASSEGGQPQHF
TGTGCCAGCAGTGAGGGCGGACAGCCCCAGCATTTT
>TRBV6-6|few|-|TRBJ1-5
CASSNGESDNQPQHF
TGTGCCAGCAGTAATGGGGAGTCCGACAATCAGCCCCAGCATTTT
>TRBV7-6|once|TRBD1|TRBJ2-1
CASQSRDRWDEQFF
TGTGCCAGTCAAAGCCGGGACAGGTGGGATGAGCAGTTCTTC
>TRBV11-2|-|TRBD2|TRBJ2-6
CASSLAGGLGANVLTF
TGTGCCAGCAGCTTAGCGGGGGGGCTTGGGGCCAACGTCCTGACTTTC